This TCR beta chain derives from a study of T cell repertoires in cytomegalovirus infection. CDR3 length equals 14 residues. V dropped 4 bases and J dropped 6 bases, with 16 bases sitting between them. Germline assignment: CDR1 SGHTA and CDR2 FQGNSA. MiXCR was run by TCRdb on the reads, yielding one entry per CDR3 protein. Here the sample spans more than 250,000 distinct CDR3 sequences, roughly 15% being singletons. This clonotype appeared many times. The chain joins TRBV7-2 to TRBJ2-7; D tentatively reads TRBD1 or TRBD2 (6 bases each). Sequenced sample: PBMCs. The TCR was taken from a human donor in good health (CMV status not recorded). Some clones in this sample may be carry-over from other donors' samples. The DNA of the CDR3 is TGTGCCAGCAGCTCGCCCTGGGGGGCTAGCGAGCAGTACTTC. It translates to CASSSPWGASEQYF.